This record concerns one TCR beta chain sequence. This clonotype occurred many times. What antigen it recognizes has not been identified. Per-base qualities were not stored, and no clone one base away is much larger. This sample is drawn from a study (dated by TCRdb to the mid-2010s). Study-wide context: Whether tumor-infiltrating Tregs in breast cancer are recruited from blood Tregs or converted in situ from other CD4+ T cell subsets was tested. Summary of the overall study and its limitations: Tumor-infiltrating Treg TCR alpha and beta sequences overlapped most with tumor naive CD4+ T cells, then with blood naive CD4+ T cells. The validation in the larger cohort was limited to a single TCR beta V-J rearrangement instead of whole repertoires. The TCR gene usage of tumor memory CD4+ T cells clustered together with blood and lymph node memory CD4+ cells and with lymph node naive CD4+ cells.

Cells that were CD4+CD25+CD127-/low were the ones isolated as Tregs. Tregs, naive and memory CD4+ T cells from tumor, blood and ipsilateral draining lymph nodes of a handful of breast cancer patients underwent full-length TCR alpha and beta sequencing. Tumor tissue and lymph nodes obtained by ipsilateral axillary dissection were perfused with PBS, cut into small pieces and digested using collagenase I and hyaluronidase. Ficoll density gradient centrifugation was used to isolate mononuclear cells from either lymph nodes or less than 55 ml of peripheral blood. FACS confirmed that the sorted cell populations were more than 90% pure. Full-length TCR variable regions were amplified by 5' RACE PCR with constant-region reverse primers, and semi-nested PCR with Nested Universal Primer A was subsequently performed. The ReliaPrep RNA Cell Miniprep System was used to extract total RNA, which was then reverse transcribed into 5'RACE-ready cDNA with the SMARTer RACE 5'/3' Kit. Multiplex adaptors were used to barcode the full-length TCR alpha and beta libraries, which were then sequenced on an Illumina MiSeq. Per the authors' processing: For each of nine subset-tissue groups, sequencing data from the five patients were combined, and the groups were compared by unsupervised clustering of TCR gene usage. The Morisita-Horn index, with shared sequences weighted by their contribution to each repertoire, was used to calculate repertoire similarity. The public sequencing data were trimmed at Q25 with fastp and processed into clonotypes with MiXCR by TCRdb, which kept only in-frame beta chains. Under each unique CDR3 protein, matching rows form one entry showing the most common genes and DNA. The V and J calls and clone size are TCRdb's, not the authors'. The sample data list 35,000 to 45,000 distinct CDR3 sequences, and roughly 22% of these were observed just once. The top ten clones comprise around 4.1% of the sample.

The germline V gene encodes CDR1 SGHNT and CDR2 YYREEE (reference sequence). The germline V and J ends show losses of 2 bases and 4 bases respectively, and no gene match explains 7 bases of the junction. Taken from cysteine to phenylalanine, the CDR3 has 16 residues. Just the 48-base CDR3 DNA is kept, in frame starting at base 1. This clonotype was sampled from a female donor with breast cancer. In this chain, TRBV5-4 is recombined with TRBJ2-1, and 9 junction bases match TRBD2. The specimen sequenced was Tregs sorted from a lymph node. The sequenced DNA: TGTGCCAGCAGCTTATCCGGGACTAGCAGTTACAATGAGCAGTTCTTC. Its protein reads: CASSLSGTSSYNEQFF.